This T cell receptor (beta chain) appears in the sequencing data of a study of spatial heterogeneity in lung cancer. Study overall: The library had UMIs, and each TCR and UMI pair averaged more than ten raw reads.

TCRdb redid the calling of the 5' RACE reads with MiXCR, one entry per CDR3 protein. The profile shows 50,000 to 65,000 distinct CDR3 sequences, roughly 7.9% of them singletons. Ten or more counts support this clonotype. Time point reported: sample taken at primary tumor resection. Tumor, nontumor lung or frozen PBMC supplied whole RNA that was sequenced unsorted. The sequencing used PBMCs, collected at surgery. The source is a female donor with early-stage non-small cell lung cancer.

CDR3 sequence (DNA): TGTGCCAGCAGTTACTCGGGACTAGCGGGGGCATACGAGCAGTACTTC. Protein product: CASSYSGLAGAYEQYF. J is TRBJ2-7 and V is TRBV6-5; 14 bases fit TRBD2. There are 16 residues in the CDR3. J gave up 4 bases and V 0 bases, and 2 bases lay outside the gene matches. The germline V gene has CDR1 MNHEY and CDR2 SVGAGI.